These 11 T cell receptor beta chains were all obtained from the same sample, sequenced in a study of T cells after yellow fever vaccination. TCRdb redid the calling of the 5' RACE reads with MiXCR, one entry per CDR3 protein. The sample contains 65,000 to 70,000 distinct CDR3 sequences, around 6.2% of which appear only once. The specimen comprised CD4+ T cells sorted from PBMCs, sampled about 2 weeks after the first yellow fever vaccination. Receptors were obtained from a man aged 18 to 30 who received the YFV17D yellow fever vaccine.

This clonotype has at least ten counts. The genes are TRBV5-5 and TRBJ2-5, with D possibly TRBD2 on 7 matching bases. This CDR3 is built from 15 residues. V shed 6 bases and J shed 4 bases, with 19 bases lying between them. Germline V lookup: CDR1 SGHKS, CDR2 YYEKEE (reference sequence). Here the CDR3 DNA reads TGTGCCAGCATGAGGTTCCTAGGGGGGGTAGAGACCCAGTACTTC. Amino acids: CASMRFLGGVETQYF. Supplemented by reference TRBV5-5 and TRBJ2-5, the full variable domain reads DAGVTQSPTHLIKTRGQQVTLRCSPISGHKSVSWYQQVLGQGPQFIFQYYEKEERGRGNFPDRFSARQFPNYSSELNVNALLLGDSALYLCASMRFLGGVETQYFGPGTRLLVL.

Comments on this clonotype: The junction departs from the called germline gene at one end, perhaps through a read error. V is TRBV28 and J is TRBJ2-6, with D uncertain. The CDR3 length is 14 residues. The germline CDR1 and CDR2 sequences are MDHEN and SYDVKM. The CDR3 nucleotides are TGTGCCAGCAGTTTAGGGTCTGCGGCCAACGTCCTGACTTTC. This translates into CASSLGSAANVLTF.

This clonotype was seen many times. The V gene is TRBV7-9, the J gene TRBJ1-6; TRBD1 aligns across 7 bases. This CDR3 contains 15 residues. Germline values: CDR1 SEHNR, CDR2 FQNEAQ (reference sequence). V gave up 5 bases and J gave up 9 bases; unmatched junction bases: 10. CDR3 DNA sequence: TGTGCCAGCAGCGAATCCCAGGGGGTCGGTTCACCCCTCCACTTT. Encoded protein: CASSESQGVGSPLHF.

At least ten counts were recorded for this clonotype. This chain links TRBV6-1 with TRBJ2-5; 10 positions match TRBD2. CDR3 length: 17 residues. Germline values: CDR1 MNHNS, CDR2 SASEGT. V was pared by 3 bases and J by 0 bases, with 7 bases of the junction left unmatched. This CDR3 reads CASSEGASGGHQETQYF. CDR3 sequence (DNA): TGTGCCAGCAGTGAGGGGGCTAGCGGGGGTCACCAAGAGACCCAGTACTTC.

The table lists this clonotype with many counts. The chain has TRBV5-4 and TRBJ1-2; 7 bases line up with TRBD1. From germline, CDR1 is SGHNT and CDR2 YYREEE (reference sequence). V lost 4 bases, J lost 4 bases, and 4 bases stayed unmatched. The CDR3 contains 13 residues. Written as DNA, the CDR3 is TGTGCCAGCAGCGAAACAGGGGTCTATGGCTACACCTTC. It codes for CASSETGVYGYTF.

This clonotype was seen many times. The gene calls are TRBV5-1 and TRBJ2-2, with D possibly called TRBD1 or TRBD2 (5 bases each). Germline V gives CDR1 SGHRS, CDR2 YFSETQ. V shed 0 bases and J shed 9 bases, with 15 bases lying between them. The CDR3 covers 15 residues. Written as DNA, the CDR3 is TGCGCCAGCAGCTTGGGCCCGGGGCCCCAGCGGGAGCTGTTTTTT. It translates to CASSLGPGPQRELFF.

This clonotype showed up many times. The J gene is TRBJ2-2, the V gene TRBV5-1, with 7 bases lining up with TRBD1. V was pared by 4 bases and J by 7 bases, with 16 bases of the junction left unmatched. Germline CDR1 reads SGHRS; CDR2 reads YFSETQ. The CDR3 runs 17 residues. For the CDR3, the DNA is TGCGCCAGCAGCCCACAGAGTAACAGGGGTACCGGCGGGGAGCTGTTTTTT. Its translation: CASSPQSNRGTGGELFF.

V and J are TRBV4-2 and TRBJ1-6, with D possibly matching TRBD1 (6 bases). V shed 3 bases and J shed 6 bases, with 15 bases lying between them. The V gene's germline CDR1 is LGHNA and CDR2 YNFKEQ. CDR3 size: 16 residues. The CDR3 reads CASSHGQPDPNSPLHF. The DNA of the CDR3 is TGTGCCAGCAGCCATGGACAGCCGGACCCTAATTCACCCCTCCACTTT.

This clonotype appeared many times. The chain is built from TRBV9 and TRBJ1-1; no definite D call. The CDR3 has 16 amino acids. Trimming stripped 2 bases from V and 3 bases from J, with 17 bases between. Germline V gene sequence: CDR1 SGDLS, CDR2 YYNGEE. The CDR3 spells CASSVGSGFWDTEAFF. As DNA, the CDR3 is TGTGCCAGCAGCGTCGGTTCGGGGTTCTGGGACACTGAAGCTTTCTTT.

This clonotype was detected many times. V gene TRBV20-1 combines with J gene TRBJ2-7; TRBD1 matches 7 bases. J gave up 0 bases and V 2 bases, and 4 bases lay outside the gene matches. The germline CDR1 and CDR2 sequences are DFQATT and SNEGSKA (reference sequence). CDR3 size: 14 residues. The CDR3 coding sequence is TGCAGTGCTAGAAGGGACAGCCTCTCCTACGAGCAGTACTTC. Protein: CSARRDSLSYEQYF.

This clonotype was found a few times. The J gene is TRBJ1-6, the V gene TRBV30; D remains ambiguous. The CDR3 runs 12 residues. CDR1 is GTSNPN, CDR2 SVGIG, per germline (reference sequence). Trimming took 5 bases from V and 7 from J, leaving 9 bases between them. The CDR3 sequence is CAWSAGNSPLHF. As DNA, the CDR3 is TGTGCCTGGTCTGCCGGGAATTCACCCCTCCACTTT.